This T cell receptor (beta chain) derives from a study of post-analysis software for immune sequencing data. In its sample, this clonotype was seen a few times. The antigen is undetermined. Study-level points and caveats: Controls had lower frequencies than patients of 4 or 5 TRBV segments, which included TRBV5-6, TRBV5-1 and TRBV20-1.

Germline CDR1 reads DFQATT; CDR2 reads SNEGSKA (reference sequence). V was clipped by 6 bases and J by 0 bases, with 15 bases between them. This CDR3 is 14 amino acids long. Prepared TCR beta cDNA libraries contained unique molecular identifiers. TCRdb used MiXCR to reprocess the PCR reads, holding one entry per CDR3 protein. The data hold around 190,000 distinct CDR3 sequences, with 29% observed a single time. The sequence derives from a girl under 18 with multiple sclerosis. The chain combines TRBV20-1 with TRBJ2-7, with a possible D match to TRBD2 (6 bases). The material sequenced was blood. DNA for the CDR3: TGCAGTGCCTGGAGGGACCCCACCTCCTACGAGCAGTACTTC. It codes for CSAWRDPTSYEQYF.